This TCR beta chain appears in the sequencing data of a study of T cell changes during pregnancy in multiple sclerosis. Profiled with immunoSEQ multiplex PCR; TCRdb holds only in-frame clones, not every one. The profile shows some 77,000 clones, 90% to 95% of them singletons. J lost 0 bases, V lost 6 bases, and 8 bases had no gene match. The CDR3 covers 16 residues. Germline V gives CDR1 SGHAT, CDR2 FQDESV (reference sequence). Sequencing was performed on CD4+ T cells from peripheral blood mononuclear cells, taken before pregnancy. The source of this sequence is a female donor with multiple sclerosis, enrolled in a pregnancy study. The V gene is TRBV11-1, the J gene TRBJ2-1, with 7 bases aligning to TRBD2. CDR3 bases: TGTGCCAGCAGTCTTAGCGGGCACGTCTCCTACAATGAGCAGTTCTTC. Encoded protein: CASSLSGHVSYNEQFF.